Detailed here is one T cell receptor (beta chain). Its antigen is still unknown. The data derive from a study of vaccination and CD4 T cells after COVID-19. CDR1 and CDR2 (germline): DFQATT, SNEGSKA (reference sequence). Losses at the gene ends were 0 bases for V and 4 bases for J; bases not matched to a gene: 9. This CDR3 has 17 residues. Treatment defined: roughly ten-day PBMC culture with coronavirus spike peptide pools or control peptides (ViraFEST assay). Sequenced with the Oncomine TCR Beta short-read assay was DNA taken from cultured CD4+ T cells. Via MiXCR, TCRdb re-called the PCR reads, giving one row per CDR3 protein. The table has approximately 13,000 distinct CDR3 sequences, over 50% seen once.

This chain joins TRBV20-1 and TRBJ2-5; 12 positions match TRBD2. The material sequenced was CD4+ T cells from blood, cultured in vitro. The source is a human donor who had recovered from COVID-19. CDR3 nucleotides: TGCAGTGCTAGAGAGCTAGCGGGGGGGCCGGGTCGAGAGACCCAGTACTTC. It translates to CSARELAGGPGRETQYF.